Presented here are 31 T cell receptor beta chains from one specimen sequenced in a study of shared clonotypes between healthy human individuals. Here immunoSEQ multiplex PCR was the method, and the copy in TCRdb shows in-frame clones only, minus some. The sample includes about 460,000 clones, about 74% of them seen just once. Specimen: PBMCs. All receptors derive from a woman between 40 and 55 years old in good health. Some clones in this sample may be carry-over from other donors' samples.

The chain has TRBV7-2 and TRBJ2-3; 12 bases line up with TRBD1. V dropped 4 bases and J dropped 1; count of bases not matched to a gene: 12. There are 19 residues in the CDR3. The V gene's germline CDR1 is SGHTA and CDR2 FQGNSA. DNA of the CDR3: TGTGCCAGCAGCTGGATCCCGGGACAGGGGGCAAGGGGCACAGATACGCAGTATTTT. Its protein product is CASSWIPGQGARGTDTQYF.

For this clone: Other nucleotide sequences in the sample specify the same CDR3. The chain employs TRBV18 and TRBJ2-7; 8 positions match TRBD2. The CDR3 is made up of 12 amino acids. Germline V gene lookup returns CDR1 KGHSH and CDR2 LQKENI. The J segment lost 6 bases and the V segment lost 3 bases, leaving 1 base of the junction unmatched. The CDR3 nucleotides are TGTGCCAGCTCACCCGGGGGGGTCGAGCAGTACTTC. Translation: CASSPGGVEQYF.

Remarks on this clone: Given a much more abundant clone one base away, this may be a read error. CDR3 nucleotides: TGTGCCAGCAGCGGGGACCCCCAAGAGACCCGGTACTTC. Translating gives CASSGDPQETRYF. The chain uses TRBV5-4 and TRBJ2-5; the D gene could be TRBD1 or TRBD2 (5 bases each). The CDR3 has 13 amino acids. Per the germline V gene, CDR1 is SGHNT and CDR2 is YYREEE (reference sequence).

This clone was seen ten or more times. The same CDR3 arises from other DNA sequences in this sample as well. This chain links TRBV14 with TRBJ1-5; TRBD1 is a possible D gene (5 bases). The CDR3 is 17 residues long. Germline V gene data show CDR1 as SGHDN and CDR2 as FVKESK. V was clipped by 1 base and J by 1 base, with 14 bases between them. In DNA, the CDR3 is TGTGCCAGCAGCCAAGGTTGGTGGAGGGGAAGCAATCAGCCCCAGCATTTT. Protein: CASSQGWWRGSNQPQHF. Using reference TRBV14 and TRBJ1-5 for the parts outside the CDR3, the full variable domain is EAGVTQFPSHSVIEKGQTVTLRCDPISGHDNLYWYRRVMGKEIKFLLHFVKESKQDESGMPNNRFLAERTGGTYSTLKVQPAELEDSGVYFCASSQGWWRGSNQPQHFGDGTRLSIL.

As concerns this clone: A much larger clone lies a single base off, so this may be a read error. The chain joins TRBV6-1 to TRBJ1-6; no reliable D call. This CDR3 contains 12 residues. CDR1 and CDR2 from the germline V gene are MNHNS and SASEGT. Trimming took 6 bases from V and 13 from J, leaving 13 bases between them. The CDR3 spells CASRAEGVPLHF. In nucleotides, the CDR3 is TGTGCCAGCAGGGCGGAAGGAGTTCCCCTCCACTTT.

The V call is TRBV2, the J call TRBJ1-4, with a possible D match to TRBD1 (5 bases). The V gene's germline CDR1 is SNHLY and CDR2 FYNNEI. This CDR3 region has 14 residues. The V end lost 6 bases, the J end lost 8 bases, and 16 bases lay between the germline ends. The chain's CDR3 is CASREQVNAEKLFF. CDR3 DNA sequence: TGTGCCAGCAGGGAACAGGTGAATGCGGAAAAACTGTTTTTT.

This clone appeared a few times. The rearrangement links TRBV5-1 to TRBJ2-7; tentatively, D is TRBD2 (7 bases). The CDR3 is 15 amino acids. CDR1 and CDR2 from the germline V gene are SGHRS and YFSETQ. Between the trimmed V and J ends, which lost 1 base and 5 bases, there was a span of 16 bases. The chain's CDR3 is CASSLMGGPAHEQYF. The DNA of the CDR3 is TGCGCCAGCAGCTTGATGGGGGGGCCCGCCCACGAGCAGTACTTC.

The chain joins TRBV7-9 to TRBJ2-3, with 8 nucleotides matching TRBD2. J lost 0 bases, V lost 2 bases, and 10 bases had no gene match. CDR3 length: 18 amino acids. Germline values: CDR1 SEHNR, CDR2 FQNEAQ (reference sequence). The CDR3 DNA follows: TGTGCCAGCAGCTTAAGGGGTACTAGCGGAGTTAGCACAGATACGCAGTATTTT. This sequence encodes CASSLRGTSGVSTDTQYF.

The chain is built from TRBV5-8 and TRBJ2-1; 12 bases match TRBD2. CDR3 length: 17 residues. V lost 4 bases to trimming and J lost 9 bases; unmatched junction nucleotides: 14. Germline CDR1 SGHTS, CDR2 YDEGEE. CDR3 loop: CASSHSRLAGGVSEQFF. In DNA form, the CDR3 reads TGTGCCAGCAGCCACAGTCGGCTAGCGGGGGGGGTTAGTGAGCAGTTCTTC.

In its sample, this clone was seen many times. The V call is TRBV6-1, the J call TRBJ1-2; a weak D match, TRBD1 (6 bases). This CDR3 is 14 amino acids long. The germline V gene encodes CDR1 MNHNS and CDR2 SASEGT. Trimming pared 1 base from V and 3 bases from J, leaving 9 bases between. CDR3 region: CASSEVAGDYGYTF. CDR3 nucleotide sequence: TGTGCCAGCAGTGAAGTTGCAGGGGACTATGGCTACACCTTC.

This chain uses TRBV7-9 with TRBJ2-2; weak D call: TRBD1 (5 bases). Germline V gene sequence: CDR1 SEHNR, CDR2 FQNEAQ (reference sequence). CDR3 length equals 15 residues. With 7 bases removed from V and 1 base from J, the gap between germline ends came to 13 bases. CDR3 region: CASNRQPMNTGELFF. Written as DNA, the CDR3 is TGTGCCAGCAACCGACAGCCGATGAACACCGGGGAGCTGTTTTTT.

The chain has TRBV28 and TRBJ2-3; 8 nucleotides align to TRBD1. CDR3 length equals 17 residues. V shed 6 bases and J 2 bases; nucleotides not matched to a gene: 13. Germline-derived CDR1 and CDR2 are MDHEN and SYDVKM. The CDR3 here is CASSPTGTGGTTDTQYF. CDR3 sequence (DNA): TGTGCCAGCAGCCCTACCGGGACAGGAGGGACCACAGATACGCAGTATTTT.

CDR3 sequence: CASIPQGARGVGELFF. The CDR3 DNA reads as TGTGCCAGCATCCCGCAGGGGGCCCGGGGGGTAGGGGAGCTGTTTTTT. The chain joins TRBV28 to TRBJ2-2; weak D call: TRBD1 (8 bases). V was clipped by 7 bases and J by 8 bases, with 23 bases between them. The CDR3 length is 16 residues. The V gene's germline CDR1 is MDHEN and CDR2 SYDVKM.

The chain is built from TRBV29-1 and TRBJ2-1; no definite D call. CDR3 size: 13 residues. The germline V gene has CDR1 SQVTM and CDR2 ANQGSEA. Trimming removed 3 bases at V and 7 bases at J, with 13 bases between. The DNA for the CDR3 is TGCAGCGTTGACGGTGGGGTAGGGAATGAGCAGTTCTTC. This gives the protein CSVDGGVGNEQFF.

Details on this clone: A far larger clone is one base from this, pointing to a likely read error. CDR3 sequence: CASSDRGRGEQYF. The CDR3 DNA reads as TGTGCCAGCAGTGACAGGGGGCGAGGCGAGCAGTACTTC. The chain joins TRBV25-1 to TRBJ2-7, with TRBD1 matching over 8 bases. CDR1 is MGHDK and CDR2 is SYGVNS in the germline V gene. Trimming took 3 bases from V and 6 from J; bases not matched to a gene: 4. The CDR3 runs 13 residues.

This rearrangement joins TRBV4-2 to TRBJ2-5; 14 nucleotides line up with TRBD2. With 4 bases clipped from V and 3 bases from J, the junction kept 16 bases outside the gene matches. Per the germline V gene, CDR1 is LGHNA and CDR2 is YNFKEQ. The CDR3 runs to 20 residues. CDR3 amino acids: CASSRAGTSGSRRWEETQYF. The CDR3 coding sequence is TGTGCCAGCAGCCGTGCCGGGACTAGCGGGAGTAGGAGGTGGGAAGAGACCCAGTACTTC.

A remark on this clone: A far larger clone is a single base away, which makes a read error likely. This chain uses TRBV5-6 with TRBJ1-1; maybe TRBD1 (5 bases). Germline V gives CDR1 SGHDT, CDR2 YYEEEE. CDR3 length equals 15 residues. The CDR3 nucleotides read TGTGCCAGCAGCTTGGGACAACGACAGAGGCGGGAAGTTTTCTTT. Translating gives CASSLGQRQRREVFF. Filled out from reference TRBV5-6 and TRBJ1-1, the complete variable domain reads DAGVTQSPTHLIKTRGQQVTLRCSPKSGHDTVSWYQQALGQGPQFIFQYYEEEERQRGNFPDRFSGHQFPNYSSELNVNALLLGDSALYLCASSLGQRQRREVFFGQGTRLTVV.

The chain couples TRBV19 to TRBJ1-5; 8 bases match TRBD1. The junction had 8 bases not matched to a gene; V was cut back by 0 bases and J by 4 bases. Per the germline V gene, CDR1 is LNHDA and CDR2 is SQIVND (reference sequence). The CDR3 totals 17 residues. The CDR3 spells CASSIDLAGGWNQPQHF. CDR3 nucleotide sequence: TGTGCCAGTAGTATAGATCTTGCAGGGGGCTGGAATCAGCCCCAGCATTTT.

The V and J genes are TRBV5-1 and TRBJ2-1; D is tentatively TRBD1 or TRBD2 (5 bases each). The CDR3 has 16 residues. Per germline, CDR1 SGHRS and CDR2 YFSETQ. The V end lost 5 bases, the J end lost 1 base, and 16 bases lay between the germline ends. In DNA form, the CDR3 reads TGCGCCAGCAGAAGGTCCCCCGAGGGGTCCTACAATGAGCAGTTCTTC. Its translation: CASRRSPEGSYNEQFF.

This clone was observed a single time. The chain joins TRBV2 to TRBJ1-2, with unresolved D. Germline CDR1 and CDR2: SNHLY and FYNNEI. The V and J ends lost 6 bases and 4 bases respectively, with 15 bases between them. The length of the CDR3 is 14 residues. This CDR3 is CASSLGEFGYGYTF. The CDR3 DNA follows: TGTGCCAGCAGCCTCGGGGAGTTTGGCTATGGCTACACCTTC.

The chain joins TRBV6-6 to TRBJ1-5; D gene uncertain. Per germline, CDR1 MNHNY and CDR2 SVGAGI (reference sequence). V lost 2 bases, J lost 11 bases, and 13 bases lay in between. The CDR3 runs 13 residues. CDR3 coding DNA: TGTGCCAGCAGTTACATGGGTTTATTGTCCCAGCATTTT. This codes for CASSYMGLLSQHF.

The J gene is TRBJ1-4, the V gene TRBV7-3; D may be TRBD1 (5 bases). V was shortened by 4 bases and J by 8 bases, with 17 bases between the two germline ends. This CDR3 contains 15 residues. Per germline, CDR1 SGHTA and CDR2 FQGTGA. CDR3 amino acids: CASSSRGEKNEKLFF. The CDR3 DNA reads TGTGCCAGCAGCTCCCGGGGGGAGAAGAACGAAAAACTGTTTTTT.

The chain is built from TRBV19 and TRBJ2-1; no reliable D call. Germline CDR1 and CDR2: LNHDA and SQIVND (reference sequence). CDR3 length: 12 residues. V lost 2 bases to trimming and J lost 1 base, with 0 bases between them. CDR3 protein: CASSISYNEQFF. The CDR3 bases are TGTGCCAGTAGTATATCCTACAATGAGCAGTTCTTC.

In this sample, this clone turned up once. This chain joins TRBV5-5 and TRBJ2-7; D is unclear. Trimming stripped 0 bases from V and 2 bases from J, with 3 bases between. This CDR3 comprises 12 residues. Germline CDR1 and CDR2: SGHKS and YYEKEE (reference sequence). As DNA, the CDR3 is TGTGCCAGCAGCTTGGCGACCTACGAGCAGTACTTC. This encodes CASSLATYEQYF.

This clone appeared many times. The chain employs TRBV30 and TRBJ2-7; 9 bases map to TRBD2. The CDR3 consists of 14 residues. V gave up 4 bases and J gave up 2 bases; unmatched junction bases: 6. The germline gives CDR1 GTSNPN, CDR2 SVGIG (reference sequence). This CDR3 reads CAWMEAGGAYEQYF. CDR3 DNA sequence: TGTGCCTGGATGGAGGCGGGAGGGGCCTACGAGCAGTACTTC.

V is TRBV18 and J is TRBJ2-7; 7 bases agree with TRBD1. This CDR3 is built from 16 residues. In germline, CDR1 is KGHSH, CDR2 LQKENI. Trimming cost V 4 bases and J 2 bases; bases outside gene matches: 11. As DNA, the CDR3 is TGTGCCAGCTCACAAATACGACAGGGACGGACCTACGAGCAGTACTTC. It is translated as CASSQIRQGRTYEQYF. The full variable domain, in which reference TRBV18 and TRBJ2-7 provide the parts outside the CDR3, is NAGVMQNPRHLVRRRGQEARLRCSPMKGHSHVYWYRQLPEEGLKFMVYLQKENIIDESGMPKERFSAEFPKEGPSILRIQQVVRGDSAAYFCASSQIRQGRTYEQYFGPGTRLTVT.

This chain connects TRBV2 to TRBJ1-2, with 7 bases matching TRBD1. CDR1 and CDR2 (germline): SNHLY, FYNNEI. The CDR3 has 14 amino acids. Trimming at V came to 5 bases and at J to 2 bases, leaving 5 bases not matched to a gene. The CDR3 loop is CASSPRGSNYGYTF. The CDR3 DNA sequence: TGTGCCAGCAGTCCCAGGGGGAGCAACTATGGCTACACCTTC.

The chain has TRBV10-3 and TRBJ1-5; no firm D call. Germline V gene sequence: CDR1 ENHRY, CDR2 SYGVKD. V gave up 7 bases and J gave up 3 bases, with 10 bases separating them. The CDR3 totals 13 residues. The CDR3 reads CAITTGLNQPQHF. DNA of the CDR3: TGTGCCATCACTACGGGCCTCAATCAGCCCCAGCATTTT.

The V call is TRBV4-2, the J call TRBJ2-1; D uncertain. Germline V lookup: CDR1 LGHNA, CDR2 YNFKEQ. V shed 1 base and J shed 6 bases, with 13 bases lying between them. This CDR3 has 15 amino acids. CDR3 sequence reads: CASSQGSSEVNEQFF. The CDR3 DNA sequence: TGTGCCAGCAGCCAAGGAAGCTCCGAAGTCAATGAGCAGTTCTTC.

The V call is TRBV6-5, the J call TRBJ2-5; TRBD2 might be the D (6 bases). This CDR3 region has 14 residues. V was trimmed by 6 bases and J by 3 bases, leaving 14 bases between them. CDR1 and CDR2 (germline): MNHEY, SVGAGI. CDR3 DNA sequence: TGTGCCAGCAGCGCCGGGACTTACGAAGAGACCCAGTACTTC. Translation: CASSAGTYEETQYF.

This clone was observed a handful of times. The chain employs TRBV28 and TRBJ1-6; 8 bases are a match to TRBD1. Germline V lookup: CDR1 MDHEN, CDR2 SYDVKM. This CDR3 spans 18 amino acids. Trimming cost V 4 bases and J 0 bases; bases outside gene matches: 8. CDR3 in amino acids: CASSSPRTGISYNSPLHF. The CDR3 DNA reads TGTGCCAGCAGTTCCCCACGGACAGGGATCTCCTATAATTCACCCCTCCACTTT.